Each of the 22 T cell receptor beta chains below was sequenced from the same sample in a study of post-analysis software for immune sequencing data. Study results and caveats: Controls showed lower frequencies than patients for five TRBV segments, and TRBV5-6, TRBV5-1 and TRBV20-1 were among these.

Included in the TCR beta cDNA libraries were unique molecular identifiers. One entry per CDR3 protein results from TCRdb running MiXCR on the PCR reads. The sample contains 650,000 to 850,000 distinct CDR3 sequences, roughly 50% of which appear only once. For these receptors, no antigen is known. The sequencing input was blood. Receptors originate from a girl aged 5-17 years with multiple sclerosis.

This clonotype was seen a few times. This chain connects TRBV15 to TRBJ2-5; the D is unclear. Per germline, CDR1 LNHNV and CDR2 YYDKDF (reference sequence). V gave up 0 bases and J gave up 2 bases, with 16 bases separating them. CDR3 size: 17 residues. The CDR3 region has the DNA TGTGCCACCAGCAGAGAGGTTTTGGGCATCTTTCAAGAGACCCAGTACTTC. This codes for CATSREVLGIFQETQYF.

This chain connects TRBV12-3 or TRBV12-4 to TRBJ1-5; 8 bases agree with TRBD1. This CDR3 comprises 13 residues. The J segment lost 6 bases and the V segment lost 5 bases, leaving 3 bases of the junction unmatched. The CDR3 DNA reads TGTGCCAGCAGTAACAGGGGGAGTCAGCCCCAGCATTTT. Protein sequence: CASSNRGSQPQHF.

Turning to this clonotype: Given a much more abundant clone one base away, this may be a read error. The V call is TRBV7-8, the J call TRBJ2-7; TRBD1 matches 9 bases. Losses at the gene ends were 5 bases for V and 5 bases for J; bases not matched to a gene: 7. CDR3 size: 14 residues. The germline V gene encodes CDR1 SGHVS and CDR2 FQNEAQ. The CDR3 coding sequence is TGTGCCAGCAGCCACACTCGGACAGGGGACGAGCAGTACTTC. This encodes CASSHTRTGDEQYF. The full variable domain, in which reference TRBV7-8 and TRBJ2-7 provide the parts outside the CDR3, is GAGVSQSPRYKVAKRGQDVALRCDPISGHVSLFWYQQALGQGPEFLTYFQNEAQLDKSGLPSDRFFAERPEGSVSTLKIQRTQQEDSAVYLCASSHTRTGDEQYFGPGTRLTVT.

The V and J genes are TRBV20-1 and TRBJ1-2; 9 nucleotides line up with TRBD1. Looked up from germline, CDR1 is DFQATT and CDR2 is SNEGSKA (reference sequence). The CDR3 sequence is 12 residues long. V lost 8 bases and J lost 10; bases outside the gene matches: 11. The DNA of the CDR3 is TGCAGTACTAACAGGGGGCAGTTCGACTACACCTTC. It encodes CSTNRGQFDYTF.

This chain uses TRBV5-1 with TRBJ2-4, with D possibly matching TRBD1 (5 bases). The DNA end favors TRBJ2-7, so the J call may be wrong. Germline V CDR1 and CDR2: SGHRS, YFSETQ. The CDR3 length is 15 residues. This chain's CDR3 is CASSLDPRVPYEQYF. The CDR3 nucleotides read TGCGCCAGCAGCTTGGACCCCAGGGTTCCCTACGAGCAGTACTTC.

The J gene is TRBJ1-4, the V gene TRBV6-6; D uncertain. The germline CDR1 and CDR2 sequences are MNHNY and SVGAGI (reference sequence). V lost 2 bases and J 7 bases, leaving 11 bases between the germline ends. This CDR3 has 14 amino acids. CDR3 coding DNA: TGTGCCAGCAGTTACGGAGAGGCTGGTGAAAAACTGTTTTTT. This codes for CASSYGEAGEKLFF.

CDR3 region: CAISHREHETQYF. For the CDR3, the DNA is TGTGCCATCAGCCACAGGGAGCACGAGACCCAGTACTTC. The chain combines TRBV10-3 with TRBJ2-7; D may be TRBD1 (6 bases). With the DNA end fitting TRBJ2-5 better, the J assignment may be wrong. The CDR3 contains 13 residues. Per the germline V gene, CDR1 is ENHRY and CDR2 is SYGVKD.

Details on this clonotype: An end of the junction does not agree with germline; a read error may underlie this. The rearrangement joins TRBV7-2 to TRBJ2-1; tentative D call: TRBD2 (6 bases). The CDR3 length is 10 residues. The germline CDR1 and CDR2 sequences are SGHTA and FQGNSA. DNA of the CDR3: TGCGCCAGCGGGTACAATGAGCAGTTCTTC. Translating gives CASGYNEQFF.

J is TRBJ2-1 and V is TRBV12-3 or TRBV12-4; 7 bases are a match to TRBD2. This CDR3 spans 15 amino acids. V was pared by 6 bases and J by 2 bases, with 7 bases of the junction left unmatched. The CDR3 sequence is CASSPTSVTYNEQFF. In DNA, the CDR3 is TGTGCCAGCAGCCCAACTAGCGTGACCTACAATGAGCAGTTCTTC.

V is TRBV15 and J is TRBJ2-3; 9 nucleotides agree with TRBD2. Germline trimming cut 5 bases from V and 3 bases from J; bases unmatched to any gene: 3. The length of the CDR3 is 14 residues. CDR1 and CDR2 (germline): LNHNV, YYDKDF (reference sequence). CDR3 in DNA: TGTGCCACCAGCCCGGGACTAGCAACAGATACGCAGTATTTT. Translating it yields CATSPGLATDTQYF.

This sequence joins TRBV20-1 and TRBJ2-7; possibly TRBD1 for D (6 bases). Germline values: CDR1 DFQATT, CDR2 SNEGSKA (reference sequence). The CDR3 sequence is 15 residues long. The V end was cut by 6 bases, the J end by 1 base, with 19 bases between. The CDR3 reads CSARRATGPSYEQYF. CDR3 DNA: TGCAGTGCCCGTCGCGCGACAGGCCCTTCCTACGAGCAGTACTTC.

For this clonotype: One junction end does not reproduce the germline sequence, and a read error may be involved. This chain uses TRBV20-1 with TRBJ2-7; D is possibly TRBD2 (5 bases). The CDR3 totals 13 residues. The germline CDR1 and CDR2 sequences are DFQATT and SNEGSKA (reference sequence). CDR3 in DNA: TGCAGTACTAGAGATGACCGTACCTACGAGCAGTACTTC. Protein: CSTRDDRTYEQYF.

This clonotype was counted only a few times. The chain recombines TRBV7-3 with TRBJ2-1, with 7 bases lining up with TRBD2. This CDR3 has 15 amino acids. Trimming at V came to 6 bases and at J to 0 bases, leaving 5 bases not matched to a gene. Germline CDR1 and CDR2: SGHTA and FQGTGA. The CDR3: CASSGSGSSYNEQFF. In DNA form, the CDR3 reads TGTGCCAGCAGTGGTAGCGGGTCCTCCTACAATGAGCAGTTCTTC.

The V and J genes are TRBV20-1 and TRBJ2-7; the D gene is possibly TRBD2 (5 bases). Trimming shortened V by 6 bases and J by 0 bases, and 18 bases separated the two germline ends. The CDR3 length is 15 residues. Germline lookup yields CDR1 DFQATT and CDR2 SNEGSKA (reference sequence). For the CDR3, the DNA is TGCAGTGCGCCCGATCAGCGGAAAAGCTCCTACGAGCAGTACTTC. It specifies CSAPDQRKSSYEQYF.

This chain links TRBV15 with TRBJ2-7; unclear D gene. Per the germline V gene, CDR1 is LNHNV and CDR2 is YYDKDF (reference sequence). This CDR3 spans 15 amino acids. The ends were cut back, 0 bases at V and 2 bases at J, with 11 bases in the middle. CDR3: CATSRDLAATYEQYF. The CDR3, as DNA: TGTGCCACCAGCAGAGATTTGGCAGCGACCTACGAGCAGTACTTC.

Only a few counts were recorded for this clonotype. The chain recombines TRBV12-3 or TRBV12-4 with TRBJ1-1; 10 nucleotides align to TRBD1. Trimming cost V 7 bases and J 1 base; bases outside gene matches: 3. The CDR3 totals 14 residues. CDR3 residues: CASTWTGGNTEAFF. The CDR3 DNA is TGTGCCAGCACCTGGACAGGGGGGAACACTGAAGCTTTCTTT.

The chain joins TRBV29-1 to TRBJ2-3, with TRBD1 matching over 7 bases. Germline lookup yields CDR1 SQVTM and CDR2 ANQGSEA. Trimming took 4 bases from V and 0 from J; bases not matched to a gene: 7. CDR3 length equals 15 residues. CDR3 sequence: CSVAYTGASTDTQYF. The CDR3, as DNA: TGCAGCGTTGCCTATACAGGGGCGAGCACAGATACGCAGTATTTT.

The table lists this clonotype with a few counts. The CDR3 DNA reads as TGCGCCAGCAGCCAAGAGGTGTCGGGGGGGTCCGGCTATGGCTACACCTTC. It translates to CASSQEVSGGSGYGYTF. This rearrangement joins TRBV4-3 to TRBJ1-2, with a possible D match to TRBD1 (5 bases). The CDR3 is made up of 17 amino acids. Germline loops: CDR1 LGHNA, CDR2 YSLEER. The ends were cut back, 0 bases at V and 4 bases at J, with 18 bases in the middle.

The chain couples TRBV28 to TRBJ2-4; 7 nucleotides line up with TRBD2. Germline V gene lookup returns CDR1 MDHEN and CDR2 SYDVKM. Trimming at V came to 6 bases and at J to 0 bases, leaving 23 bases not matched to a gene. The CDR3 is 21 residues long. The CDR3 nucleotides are TGTGCCAGCAGGGCCATAACTCTAGCTAGCGGTGCATCTTTAGCCAAAAACATTCAGTACTTC. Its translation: CASRAITLASGASLAKNIQYF.

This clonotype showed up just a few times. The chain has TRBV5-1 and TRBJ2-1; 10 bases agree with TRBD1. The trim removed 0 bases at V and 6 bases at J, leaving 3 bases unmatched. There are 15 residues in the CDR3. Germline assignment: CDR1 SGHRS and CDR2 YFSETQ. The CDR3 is CASSLGQGAVNEQFF. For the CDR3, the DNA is TGCGCCAGCAGCTTGGGACAGGGGGCGGTCAATGAGCAGTTCTTC.

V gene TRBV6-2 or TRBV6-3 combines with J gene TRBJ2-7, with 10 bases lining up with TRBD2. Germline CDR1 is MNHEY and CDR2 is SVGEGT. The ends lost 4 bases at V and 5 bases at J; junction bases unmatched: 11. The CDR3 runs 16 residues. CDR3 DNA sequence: TGTGCCAGCAGTTTCCAGCTAGCGGGAGTACACGACGAGCAGTACTTC. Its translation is CASSFQLAGVHDEQYF.

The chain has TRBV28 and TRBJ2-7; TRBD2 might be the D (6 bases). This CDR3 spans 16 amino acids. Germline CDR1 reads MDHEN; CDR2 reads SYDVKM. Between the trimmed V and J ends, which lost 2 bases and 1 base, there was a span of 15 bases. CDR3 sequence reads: CASSLLLGGTSYEQYF. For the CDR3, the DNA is TGTGCCAGCAGTTTACTTTTGGGGGGTACATCCTACGAGCAGTACTTC.